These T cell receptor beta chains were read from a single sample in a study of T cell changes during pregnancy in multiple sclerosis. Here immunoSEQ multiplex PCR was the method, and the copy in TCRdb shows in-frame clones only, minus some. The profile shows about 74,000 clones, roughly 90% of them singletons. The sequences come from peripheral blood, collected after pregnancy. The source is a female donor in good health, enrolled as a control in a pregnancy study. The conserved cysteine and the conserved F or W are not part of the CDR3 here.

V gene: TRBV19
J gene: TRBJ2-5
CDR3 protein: ASSVWTSGRRRQETQY

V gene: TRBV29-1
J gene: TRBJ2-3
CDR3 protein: SGTVLPSTDTQY

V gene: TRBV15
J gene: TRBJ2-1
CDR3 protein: ATSGSGQLYNEQF

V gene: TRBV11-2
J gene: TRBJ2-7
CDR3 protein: ASSLGTDYEQY

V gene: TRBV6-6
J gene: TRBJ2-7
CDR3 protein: ASSYVGTAAYEQY

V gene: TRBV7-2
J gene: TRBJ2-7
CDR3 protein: ASSLSSSGRIYEQY

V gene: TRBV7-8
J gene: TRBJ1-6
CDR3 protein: ASSLADRGGYSPLH

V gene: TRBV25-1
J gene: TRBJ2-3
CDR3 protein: ASSESPGHITDTQY

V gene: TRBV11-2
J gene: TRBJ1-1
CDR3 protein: ASSLVGTEAF

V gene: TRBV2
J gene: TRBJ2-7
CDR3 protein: ASSEAYSAGGQY

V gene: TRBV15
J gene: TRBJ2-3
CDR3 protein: ATSRESVTRTDTQY

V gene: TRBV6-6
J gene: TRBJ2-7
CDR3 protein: ASSSRDKAYEQY

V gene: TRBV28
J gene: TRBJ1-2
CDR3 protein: ASWTGDGYT

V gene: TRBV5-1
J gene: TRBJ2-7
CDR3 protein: ASSTQQGGEQY

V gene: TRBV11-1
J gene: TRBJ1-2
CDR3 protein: ASSLSGGPDYGYT

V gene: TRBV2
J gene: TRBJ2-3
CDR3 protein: ASSPGNTDTQY

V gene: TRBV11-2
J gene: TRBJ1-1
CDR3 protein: ASSPGPGTVRNTEAF

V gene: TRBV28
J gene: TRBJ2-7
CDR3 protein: ASSAQLAGGTYEQY

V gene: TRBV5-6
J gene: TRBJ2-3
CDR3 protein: ASSFYRGTVMDTQY

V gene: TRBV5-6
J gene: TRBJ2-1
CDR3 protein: ASSVGGGNEQF

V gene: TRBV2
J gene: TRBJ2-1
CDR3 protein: ASSTDRGAYNEQF

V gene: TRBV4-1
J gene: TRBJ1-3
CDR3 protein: ASSPTGAPGNTIY

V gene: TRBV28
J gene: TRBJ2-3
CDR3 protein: ASNLGEHSTDTQY